The subject of this entry is one T cell receptor beta chain. This clone's antigen is unknown. Base quality data are lacking; no much larger clone is found one base away. Peripheral blood CD8+ and CD4+ T cells from healthy donors, Susac syndrome patients and multiple sclerosis patients were profiled using high-throughput TCR beta sequencing. The healthy donors served as controls matched for age and sex. Bulk CD8+ and CD4+ T cells were purified by magnetic negative isolation, whereas CD8+ TEMRA cells were enriched by FACS. Blood was collected in EDTA tubes and processed within 24 hours, with PBMCs isolated through density gradient centrifugation. PBMCs intended for TCR sequencing were cryopreserved in liquid nitrogen and thawed later in a water bath at 37 degrees C. A purity of at least 90% was achieved for sorted or isolated CD4+, CD8+ and CD8+ TEMRA cells. CDR1 and CDR2, per the germline V gene, are SGHAT and FQNNGV. Including cysteine and phenylalanine, the CDR3 has 20 amino acids. Left in the record is the CDR3 DNA by itself, 60 bases read in frame from the first base. V is trimmed back by 2 bases and J by 0 bases, and the junction contains 13 bases that no gene match accounts for.

This record belongs to a study of CD8 T cells in Susac syndrome (dated by TCRdb to between 2018 and 2020). Study-wide context: The study used repertoire sequencing to test whether antigen drove CD8+ T cell activation and differentiation in Susac syndrome. Study-wide conclusions, independent of this receptor: The TCR sequencing and HLA analysis was acknowledged to have included a relatively small number of individuals.

RNA was extracted using the RNeasy kit, and roughly 0.5 to 1 ug of the RNA was reverse transcribed with random hexamers. The immunoSEQ multiplex PCR assay, which covers 54 Vbeta and 13 Jbeta segments, was used to amplify TCR beta CDR3 regions. To correct PCR amplification bias, a synthetic template baseline was used for both primer optimization and computational correction. For the original study's pipeline: Reads were annotated to V, D and J genes according to IMGT and were analyzed with immunoSEQ Analyzer, with only productive sequences retained. To calculate clonality, Shannon entropy was normalized by log2 of the number of productive unique sequences and then subtracted from one. Public and private clones were assessed among the 100 most prevalent clones of each patient and control. A clone was defined as Susac-specific if it was absent from the healthy and MS cohorts, from over 1,000 published viral clones and from other ImmuneACCESS disease sequences. The public reads were reanalyzed by TCRdb: fastp trimming at Q25, MiXCR alignment, in-frame beta chains only. CDR3 protein sequences are deduplicated, and each keeps its most common genes and DNA. These V and J calls originate from TCRdb's pipeline instead of the authors' own analysis. This sample comprises around 190,000 distinct CDR3 sequences, approximately 94% of them detected only once. About 0.1% of the sample is taken by the ten largest.

The chain was built from TRBV11-2 and TRBJ2-6; TRBD1 aligns with 7 central bases. The clonotype comes from a human donor in good health. The source material was CD4+ T cells from PBMCs. The nucleotide sequence is given as TGTGCCAGCAGCTTAAGGACAGGAGTTGTCCTTTCCTCTGGGGCCAACGTCCTGACTTTC. Its protein product is CASSLRTGVVLSSGANVLTF.